This TCR beta chain was observed in a study of blood T cell dynamics during melanoma immunotherapy. Time point noted: week 3, after first cycle of checkpoint inhibitor. Sampling occurred pretreatment (T0) and at week 3 (W3), after cycle one of checkpoint blockade. Profiling relied on immunoSEQ multiplex PCR, and the TCRdb table lists in-frame clones only, not all of them. The sample includes around 150 clones, around 85% of them seen just once. This clone is a singleton in its sample. V lost 6 bases, J lost 3 bases, and 5 bases stayed unmatched. The CDR3 contains 13 residues. Germline V CDR1 and CDR2: SQVTM, ANQGSEA.

V and J are TRBV29-1 and TRBJ1-3, with 7 nucleotides matching TRBD1. Source: cell-free DNA from blood, taken from a patient treated with checkpoint blockade. The sequence was collected from a human donor with melanoma. CDR3 region: CSVQRDSGNTIYF. The CDR3 nucleotides are TGCAGCGTCCAAAGGGACAGTGGAAACACCATATATTTT. Based on the CDR3 plus reference TRBV29-1 and TRBJ1-3, the full variable domain is SAVISQKPSRDICQRGTSLTIQCQVDSQVTMMFWYRQQPGQSLTLIATANQGSEATYESGFVIDKFPISRPNLTFSTLTVSNMSPEDSSIYLCSVQRDSGNTIYFGEGSWLTVV.